These 3 T cell receptor beta chains originate from one sample sequenced in a study of shared clonotypes between healthy human individuals. CD45RO-negative, CCR7-positively selected cells formed the naive CD8 fraction, excluding terminally differentiated effector memory CD45RA+ cells. Clones were read by immunoSEQ multiplex PCR, and TCRdb kept only the in-frame ones, dropping some. This sample has about 590,000 clones; roughly 95% occur once, and the top ten carry less than 0.13%. The sequenced sample consisted of naive CD8+ T cells sorted from blood. The receptors originated from a woman aged 25 to 45 in good health.

As to this clone: The sample contains more than one DNA sequence encoding this CDR3. The rearrangement uses TRBV9 and TRBJ2-1; D is perhaps TRBD2 (6 bases). The CDR3 extends over 15 amino acids. Germline CDR1 and CDR2: SGDLS and YYNGEE. Trimming took off 0 bases at V and 2 bases at J, with 9 bases between the two ends. Here the CDR3 reads CASSVDGGAYNEQFF. CDR3 DNA sequence: TGTGCCAGCAGCGTAGATGGCGGGGCCTACAATGAGCAGTTCTTC.

This chain links TRBV6-5 with TRBJ2-1; 8 bases agree with TRBD2. J gave up 4 bases and V 4 bases, and 3 bases lay outside the gene matches. The CDR3 extends over 14 amino acids. CDR1 and CDR2 from the germline V gene are MNHEY and SVGAGI. The CDR3 is CASSLAGRYNEQFF. DNA for the CDR3: TGTGCCAGCAGTTTAGCGGGAAGATACAATGAGCAGTTCTTC.

This chain uses TRBV5-6 with TRBJ2-1, with D uncertain. CDR1 is SGHDT and CDR2 is YYEEEE in the germline V gene. Trimming took off 1 base at V and 0 bases at J, with 8 bases between the two ends. The CDR3 runs to 15 residues. The CDR3 spells CASSLSRSSYNEQFF. DNA of the CDR3: TGTGCCAGCAGCTTGTCCCGGAGCTCCTACAATGAGCAGTTCTTC.